These 24 T cell receptor beta chains were sequenced from one sample in a study of T cells in Graves' hyperthyroidism and ophthalmopathy. There were TCR beta CDR3 regions amplified from RNA transcripts. Carried out on the TCR CDR3, a first-round RT-PCR used the HTBI primer set. One entry per CDR3 protein results from TCRdb running MiXCR on the multiplex PCR reads. The sample has a few hundred thousand distinct CDR3 sequences; around a sixth are singletons. The sample consisted of blood. These receptors came from a woman in her thirties or forties with Graves' ophthalmopathy.

This clonotype occurred many times. V is TRBV28 and J is TRBJ2-5; D gene unclear. The CDR3 totals 15 residues. Per the germline V gene, CDR1 is MDHEN and CDR2 is SYDVKM. Trimming shortened V by 5 bases and J by 0 bases, and 13 bases separated the two germline ends. The CDR3 protein is CASSIRHPYQETQYF. CDR3 nucleotide sequence: TGTGCCAGCAGTATTCGACACCCGTACCAAGAGACCCAGTACTTC.

This chain connects TRBV6-1 to TRBJ2-7; 8 bases match TRBD1. The CDR3 has 16 residues. Germline CDR1 is MNHNS and CDR2 is SASEGT. Trimming removed 7 bases from V and 2 bases from J; junction bases left unmatched: 13. This chain's CDR3 is CASNPYPGTGTYEQYF. CDR3 sequence (DNA): TGTGCCAGCAATCCCTATCCCGGGACAGGAACCTACGAGCAGTACTTC.

This clonotype was recorded many times. The chain couples TRBV6-5 to TRBJ1-5, with a weak D call TRBD1 (5 bases). Germline V lookup: CDR1 MNHEY, CDR2 SVGAGI. The length of the CDR3 is 14 residues. The ends were cut back, 2 bases at V and 1 base at J, with 6 bases in the middle. The CDR3 DNA is TGTGCCAGCAGTTACGGGGGAAGCAATCAGCCCCAGCATTTT. It codes for CASSYGGSNQPQHF.

The rearrangement joins TRBV6-4 to TRBJ2-7, with 10 bases fitting TRBD1. The V gene end was trimmed by 6 bases and the J gene end by 3 bases; junction bases not matched to a gene: 8. The CDR3 has 15 residues. The germline gives CDR1 MRHNA, CDR2 SNTAGT. CDR3: CASSFSGQGIYEQYF. Here the CDR3 DNA reads TGTGCCAGCAGCTTTTCGGGACAGGGGATCTACGAGCAGTACTTC.

In this sample, this clonotype turned up many times. This sequence joins TRBV6-1 and TRBJ1-5; tentatively, D is TRBD1 (5 bases). Germline CDR1 is MNHNS and CDR2 is SASEGT. There are 15 residues in the CDR3. The V end was cut by 4 bases, the J end by 4 bases, with 14 bases between. The CDR3 sequence is CASSVTQGPNQPQHF. For the CDR3, the DNA is TGTGCCAGCAGTGTAACCCAGGGACCGAATCAGCCCCAGCATTTT.

In this sample, this clonotype turned up many times. V is TRBV28 and J is TRBJ2-5; 10 nucleotides line up with TRBD1. From germline, CDR1 is MDHEN and CDR2 SYDVKM. The CDR3 runs to 15 residues. Unmatched junction bases numbered 6, after V lost 3 bases and J lost 5 bases. CDR3 coding DNA: TGTGCCAGCAGTTTTCGGGACAGGGGACGGGAGACCCAGTACTTC. It yields the protein CASSFRDRGRETQYF.

This clonotype was seen many times. The V and J genes are TRBV19 and TRBJ1-1, with a tentative D call TRBD1 (5 bases). The CDR3 contains 16 residues. V was cut by 9 bases and J by 1 base, with 21 bases left in between. The V gene's germline CDR1 is LNHDA and CDR2 SQIVND (reference sequence). The CDR3 DNA reads TGTGCCAGAGGGGTTCCAGGGCAGGGACGGAACACTGAAGCTTTCTTT. Amino acids: CARGVPGQGRNTEAFF. Filled out from reference TRBV19 and TRBJ1-1, the complete variable domain reads DGGITQSPKYLFRKEGQNVTLSCEQNLNHDAMYWYRQDPGQGLRLIYYSQIVNDFQKGDIAEGYSVSREKKESFPLTVTSAQKNPTAFYLCARGVPGQGRNTEAFFGQGTRLTVV.

This clonotype was observed many times. J is TRBJ1-3 and V is TRBV4-1; 7 bases are shared with TRBD1. From germline, CDR1 is MGHRA and CDR2 YSYEKL. The CDR3 runs to 16 residues. V shed 2 bases, J shed 7 bases, and the junction held 11 bases outside the gene matches. DNA for the CDR3: TGCGCCAGCAGCCAACGGGACAGTCGTCTAGGGAACACCATATATTTT. Its translation: CASSQRDSRLGNTIYF.

This clonotype was seen ten or more times. The gene calls are TRBV7-9 and TRBJ2-5; possibly TRBD1 or TRBD2 for D (5 bases each). Per germline, CDR1 SEHNR and CDR2 FQNEAQ (reference sequence). Trimming removed 1 base from V and 5 bases from J, with 17 bases in between. The CDR3 length is 16 residues. CDR3 protein: CASSLGRPSWGETQYF. DNA of the CDR3: TGTGCCAGCAGCTTAGGGCGACCCAGCTGGGGGGAGACCCAGTACTTC.

This clonotype has at least ten counts. The chain recombines TRBV29-1 with TRBJ2-7; TRBD1 matches at 8 bases. The V and J ends lost 0 bases and 4 bases, in that order; junction bases with no gene match: 8. The CDR3 consists of 15 residues. Germline V gives CDR1 SQVTM, CDR2 ANQGSEA. CDR3 in amino acids: CSVEDRQGPLYEQYF. The CDR3 region has the DNA TGCAGCGTTGAAGATAGACAGGGGCCGCTATACGAGCAGTACTTC.

The sample holds many counts of this clonotype. The J gene is TRBJ2-2, the V gene TRBV4-1; TRBD2 aligns across 11 bases. Germline assignment: CDR1 MGHRA and CDR2 YSYEKL. This CDR3 is 16 amino acids long. After removal of 2 bases from V and 3 bases from J, the junction contained 2 bases not matched to a gene. CDR3 sequence reads: CASSQLLAGDTGELFF. In nucleotides, the CDR3 is TGCGCCAGCAGCCAATTACTAGCGGGGGACACCGGGGAGCTGTTTTTT.

A word on this clonotype: One end of the junction fails to match germline, which may point to a read error. The chain has TRBV4-1 and TRBJ1-1; the D gene is possibly TRBD1 (5 bases). This CDR3 has 16 amino acids. CDR1 MGHRA and CDR2 YSYEKL come from the germline V gene. As DNA, the CDR3 is TGCGCCATCAGCCAAGGGGTGGGGAGTATGAACACTGAAGCTTTCTTT. Translated, it gives CAISQGVGSMNTEAFF.

The rearrangement uses TRBV28 and TRBJ2-7; a weak D match, TRBD1 (5 bases). This CDR3 has 15 amino acids. V was cut by 6 bases and J by 2 bases, with 17 bases left in between. Germline CDR1 and CDR2: MDHEN and SYDVKM. The CDR3 region is CASRGIWGPTYEQYF. CDR3 nucleotides: TGTGCCAGCAGGGGGATTTGGGGCCCCACCTACGAGCAGTACTTC.

This clonotype has at least ten counts. The CDR3 loop is CASGFGTADSNQPQHF. The CDR3 bases are TGTGCTAGTGGTTTCGGGACAGCGGATAGCAATCAGCCCCAGCATTTT. The rearrangement links TRBV12-5 to TRBJ1-5; TRBD1 aligns across 7 bases. Germline trimming cut 3 bases from V and 0 bases from J; bases unmatched to any gene: 5. Looked up from germline, CDR1 is LGHNT and CDR2 is FRNRAP. The CDR3 runs to 16 residues.

Many counts were recorded for this clonotype. The genes are TRBV6-2 or TRBV6-3 and TRBJ2-2; tentatively, D is TRBD2 (7 bases). The CDR3 runs to 14 residues. V lost 6 bases and J lost 6, with 14 bases in between. Germline loops: CDR1 MNHEY, CDR2 SVGEGT. The CDR3 spells CASRKGGTPGELFF. The DNA for the CDR3 is TGTGCCAGCAGAAAGGGGGGGACACCCGGGGAGCTGTTTTTT.

This clonotype occurred a few times. A much larger clone differs by one base, so this may be a read error. The CDR3 reads CASSQMFQGTGEQETQYF. CDR3 DNA sequence: TGTGCCAGCAGCCAAATGTTCCAGGGGACAGGAGAACAAGAGACCCAGTACTTC. The genes are TRBV9 and TRBJ2-5, with 8 bases fitting TRBD1. V was pared by 4 bases and J by 2 bases, with 16 bases of the junction left unmatched. This CDR3 is built from 18 residues. Germline CDR1 is SGDLS and CDR2 is YYNGEE.

In its sample, this clonotype was seen many times. The chain has TRBV6-2 or TRBV6-3 and TRBJ2-1; possibly TRBD1 for D (6 bases). The V end was cut by 5 bases, the J end by 8 bases, with 7 bases between. The CDR3 covers 11 residues. From germline, CDR1 is MNHEY and CDR2 SVGEGT. The CDR3 here is CASSNRDEQFF. CDR3 nucleotides: TGTGCCAGCAGTAACAGGGATGAGCAGTTCTTC.

In the case of this clonotype: The final CDR3 position lacks the conserved phenylalanine or tryptophan, pointing to a likely read error. J is TRBJ2-5 and V is TRBV10-3; possibly TRBD1 for D (5 bases). With 3 bases removed from V and 5 bases from J, the gap between germline ends came to 13 bases. CDR1 is ENHRY and CDR2 is SYGVKD in the germline V gene. The CDR3 contains 14 residues. The CDR3 DNA reads as TGTGCCATCAGTGATCAGCAGGGTTGGGAGACCCAGTACCTC. Encoded protein: CAISDQQGWETQYL.

This clonotype was seen at least ten times. This chain uses TRBV24-1 with TRBJ2-7; D perhaps matches TRBD2 (5 bases). Germline CDR1 reads KGHDR; CDR2 reads SFDVKD. Trimming cost V 4 bases and J 0 bases, with 9 bases left between them. CDR3 length: 14 amino acids. The CDR3 DNA reads as TGTGCCACCAGTGACCACGGACTCTCCTACGAGCAGTACTTC. Its translation is CATSDHGLSYEQYF.

This clonotype was observed many times. The rearrangement uses TRBV15 and TRBJ2-2; TRBD2 is a possible D gene (5 bases). V shed 1 base and J shed 4 bases, with 7 bases lying between them. Germline-derived CDR1 and CDR2 are LNHNV and YYDKDF (reference sequence). This CDR3 comprises 14 residues. The DNA for the CDR3 is TGTGCCACCAGCAGAGTTCGGGGCACCGGGGAGCTGTTTTTT. Translating it yields CATSRVRGTGELFF.

This clonotype was picked up many times. This chain joins TRBV7-3 and TRBJ2-7; D ambiguous. This CDR3 contains 14 residues. V shed 7 bases and J shed 0 bases, with 13 bases lying between them. Germline V lookup: CDR1 SGHTA, CDR2 FQGTGA. In DNA, the CDR3 is TGTGCCAGCACCCTTGGAGTAAGCTCCTACGAGCAGTACTTC. Its protein product is CASTLGVSSYEQYF.

In its sample, this clonotype was seen a few times. The chain carries TRBV4-3 and TRBJ2-5; no definite D call. Germline CDR1 is LGHNA and CDR2 is YSLEER. Trimming left V 0 bases short and J 9 bases short, with 11 bases between. The CDR3 totals 13 residues. The CDR3 loop reads CASSQDASRSQYF. In DNA form, the CDR3 reads TGCGCCAGCAGCCAAGATGCTTCACGGTCCCAGTACTTC.

This clonotype was counted at least ten times. J is TRBJ2-7 and V is TRBV19; unclear D gene. Germline CDR1 is LNHDA and CDR2 is SQIVND (reference sequence). There are 11 residues in the CDR3. V was cut by 3 bases and J by 7 bases, with 7 bases left in between. The CDR3 nucleotides read TGTGCCAGTAGTATCGAACAGGAGCAGTACTTC. This codes for CASSIEQEQYF.

This clonotype was counted at least ten times. This chain joins TRBV12-3 or TRBV12-4 and TRBJ1-1; no definite D call. V was trimmed by 6 bases and J by 0 bases, leaving 8 bases between them. The CDR3 runs to 13 residues. CDR3 nucleotide sequence: TGTGCCAGCAGGCTCAACATGAACACTGAAGCTTTCTTT. It translates to CASRLNMNTEAFF.